The present T cell receptor beta chain was sequenced within a study of response to subunit inactivated influenza vaccine. Study-wide results and limits: Authors suggested that a seasonal influenza vaccination recruits few new T cells each time.

Trimming at V came to 6 bases and at J to 3 bases, leaving 6 bases not matched to a gene. Germline V gene lookup returns CDR1 MNHEY and CDR2 SMNVEV (reference sequence). This CDR3 is 15 amino acids long. TCRdb reanalysed the RT-PCR reads using MiXCR and keeps one entry per CDR3 protein. The sample consists of around 580,000 distinct CDR3 sequences, 10% to 15% of them appearing once. Comment on this clonotype: Its cognate antigen is unknown.

The source was PBMCs from blood, collected on the day of vaccination. This chain connects TRBV27 to TRBJ2-2; TRBD1 matches 8 bases. The sequence came from a man aged 50 to 60 who received an inactivated influenza vaccine. CDR3 in DNA: TGTGCCAGCAGGTCTGGACAGGGCTACACCGGGGAGCTGTTTTTT. Its protein is CASRSGQGYTGELFF.